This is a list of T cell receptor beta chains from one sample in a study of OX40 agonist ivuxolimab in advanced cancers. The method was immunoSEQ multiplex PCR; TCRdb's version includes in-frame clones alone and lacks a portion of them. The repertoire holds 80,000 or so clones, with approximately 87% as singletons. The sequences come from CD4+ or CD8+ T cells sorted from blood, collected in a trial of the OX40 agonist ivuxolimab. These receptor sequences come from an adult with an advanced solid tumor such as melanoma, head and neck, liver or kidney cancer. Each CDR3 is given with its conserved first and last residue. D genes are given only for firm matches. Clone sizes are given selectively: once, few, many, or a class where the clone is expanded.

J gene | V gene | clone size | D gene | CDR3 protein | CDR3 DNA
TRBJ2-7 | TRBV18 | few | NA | CASSPQSYAYEQYF | TGTGCCAGCTCACCACAAAGTTATGCCTACGAGCAGTACTTC
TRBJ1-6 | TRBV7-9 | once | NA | CASSLTNVPGHDSPLHF | TGTGCCAGCAGCTTAACAAACGTACCAGGGCATGATTCACCCCTCCACTTT
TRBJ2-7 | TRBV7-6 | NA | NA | CASSRDRAYEQYF | TGTGCCTCTTCCCGAGACAGAGCCTACGAGCAGTACTTC
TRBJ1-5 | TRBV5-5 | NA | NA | CASSLSLRDQPQHF | TGTGCCAGCAGCTTATCTCTCCGAGATCAGCCCCAGCATTTT
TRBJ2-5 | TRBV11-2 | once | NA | CASSLVAGDQETQYF | TGTGCCAGCAGCTTAGTGGCCGGGGACCAGGAGACCCAGTACTTC
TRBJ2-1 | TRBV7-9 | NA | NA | CASSLGSASYNEQFF | TGTGCCAGCAGCTTGGGATCGGCTTCCTACAATGAGCAGTTCTTC
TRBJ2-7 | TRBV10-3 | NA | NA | CAISRAGEQYF | TGTGCCATCAGCAGGGCTGGCGAGCAGTACTTC
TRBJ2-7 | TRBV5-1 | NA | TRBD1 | CASSNGTGASRPQYF | TGCGCCAGCAGCAACGGGACAGGCGCCTCCCGTCCGCAGTACTTC
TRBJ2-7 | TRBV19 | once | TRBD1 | CATLGQSDYEQYF | TGTGCCACTTTGGGACAGTCCGACTACGAGCAGTACTTC
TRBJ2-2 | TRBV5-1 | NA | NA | CASTSQGIYTGELFF | TGCGCCAGCACCTCCCAGGGCATATACACCGGGGAGCTGTTTTTT
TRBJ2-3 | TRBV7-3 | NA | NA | CASSPDPRTDTQYF | TGTGCCAGCAGCCCCGACCCACGCACAGATACGCAGTATTTT
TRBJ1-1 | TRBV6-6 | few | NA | CASTSQAGMNTEAFF | TGTGCCAGCACCTCACAGGCAGGCATGAACACTGAAGCTTTCTTT
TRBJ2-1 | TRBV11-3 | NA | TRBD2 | CASSRGVGGLYNEQFF | TGTGCCAGCAGCCGAGGGGTGGGAGGGCTGTACAATGAGCAGTTCTTC
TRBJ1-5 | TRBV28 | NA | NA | CASSILRGRGPQHF | TGTGCCAGCAGCATACTCCGGGGCCGCGGGCCCCAGCATTTT